This TCR beta chain appears in the sequencing data of a study of OX40 agonist ivuxolimab in advanced cancers. Looking at the study overall: Enrollees could have had prior anti-PD-1, anti-PD-L1 or anti-CTLA-4 therapy, which approximately 38% had received.

Data came from immunoSEQ multiplex PCR; TCRdb stores just in-frame clones and leaves some out. Of tens of thousands of clones in the sample, about 88% were seen once. Patients were ineligible given autoimmune disease history or systemic immunosuppression. The CDR3 totals 13 residues. CDR1 and CDR2 (germline): LNHDA, SQIVND (reference sequence). V dropped 1 base and J dropped 2 bases, with 3 bases sitting between them. On this clone: Its antigen is unknown.

Notes on the study in general: Within 6 weeks, CD4+ and CD8+ blood T cells expanded clonally at 0.1 to 3.0 mg/kg.

The chain combines TRBV19 with TRBJ2-1; no clear D. The sequenced sample was CD4+ or CD8+ T cells sorted from blood, obtained in a trial of the OX40 agonist ivuxolimab. The clonotype was recovered from an adult with an advanced solid tumor such as melanoma, head and neck, liver or kidney cancer. The CDR3 is CASSIGTYNEQFF. Here the CDR3 DNA reads TGTGCCAGTAGTATAGGGACCTACAATGAGCAGTTCTTC.